The 29 T cell receptor beta chains listed next were all sequenced from one sample in a study of cytomegalovirus exposure and HLA in healthy donors. 13 Jbeta primers and 60 Vbeta primers were used for the PCR. Some clones are missing from TCRdb's copy, which holds only in-frame ones; the method was immunoSEQ multiplex PCR. The sample includes around 91,000 clones, 60% to 85% of them seen just once. The sequencing sample was made of PBMCs. These receptors all come from a woman in her forties in good health and CMV-seropositive.

This clone appeared once. The chain uses TRBV7-6 and TRBJ2-1; TRBD1 matches 10 bases. Germline CDR1 SGHVS, CDR2 FNYEAQ. Unmatched junction bases numbered 5, after V lost 5 bases and J lost 7 bases. The CDR3 covers 14 residues. The CDR3 nucleotides read TGTGCCAGCAGCACCTGGACAGGGGGTAATGAGCAGTTCTTC. Protein sequence: CASSTWTGGNEQFF.

The chain links TRBV2 to TRBJ2-3; TRBD1 agrees at 8 bases. There are 16 residues in the CDR3. Trimming took 6 bases from V and 1 from J; bases not matched to a gene: 9. Germline CDR1 reads SNHLY; CDR2 reads FYNNEI. The CDR3 region has the DNA TGTGCCAGCAGGGACTCAGGGGGCGCGGGCACAGATACGCAGTATTTT. Amino acid sequence: CASRDSGGAGTDTQYF.

V gene TRBV9 combines with J gene TRBJ2-1; 9 bases match TRBD2. The junction had 8 bases not matched to a gene; V was cut back by 0 bases and J by 4 bases. Per the germline V gene, CDR1 is SGDLS and CDR2 is YYNGEE. The CDR3 extends over 17 amino acids. Written as DNA, the CDR3 is TGTGCCAGCAGCGTAGTCGCCGCTAGCGGGAATTACAATGAGCAGTTCTTC. Amino acid sequence: CASSVVAASGNYNEQFF.

There are many counts of this clone. The chain carries TRBV7-2 and TRBJ2-3; D unclear. The V and J ends lost 2 bases and 0 bases respectively, with 6 bases between them. The CDR3 covers 14 residues. Germline CDR1 and CDR2: SGHTA and FQGNSA. The CDR3 reads CASSLQTSTDTQYF. The CDR3 coding sequence is TGTGCCAGCAGCTTACAAACTAGCACAGATACGCAGTATTTT.

The rearrangement uses TRBV5-6 and TRBJ2-5, with 9 bases fitting TRBD1. The V gene end was trimmed by 3 bases and the J gene end by 4 bases; junction bases not matched to a gene: 7. The V gene's germline CDR1 is SGHDT and CDR2 YYEEEE. The CDR3 spans 15 residues. CDR3: CASSYGQGSTETQYF. CDR3 in DNA: TGTGCCAGCAGCTATGGACAGGGGTCGACAGAGACCCAGTACTTC.

The chain joins TRBV15 to TRBJ2-4; D might be TRBD2 (6 bases). The CDR3 length is 12 residues. CDR1 and CDR2 from the germline V gene are LNHNV and YYDKDF (reference sequence). V dropped 6 bases and J dropped 8 bases, with 11 bases sitting between them. This CDR3 reads CATSTPGDIQYF. CDR3 coding DNA: TGTGCCACCAGTACCCCGGGAGACATTCAGTACTTC.

The chain couples TRBV7-3 to TRBJ2-5; possible D gene TRBD2, 6 bases. Trimming left V 2 bases short and J 0 bases short, with 13 bases between. This CDR3 contains 16 residues. The germline CDR1 and CDR2 sequences are SGHTA and FQGTGA. This chain's CDR3 is CASSLLPSVHQETQYF. The CDR3 nucleotides read TGTGCCAGCAGCTTATTGCCTAGCGTCCACCAAGAGACCCAGTACTTC.

The chain recombines TRBV5-4 with TRBJ2-1; TRBD2 aligns across 9 bases. V shed 4 bases, J shed 0 bases, and the junction held 8 bases outside the gene matches. Germline CDR1 SGHNT, CDR2 YYREEE (reference sequence). The CDR3 runs to 17 residues. DNA for the CDR3: TGTGCCAGCAGCCGAGTAGCGGGAGTAAGCTCCTACAATGAGCAGTTCTTC. Its translation: CASSRVAGVSSYNEQFF.

The V call is TRBV7-2, the J call TRBJ1-4; D is possibly TRBD1 (5 bases). Trimming took 1 base from V and 7 from J, leaving 19 bases between them. Germline CDR1 and CDR2: SGHTA and FQGNSA. This CDR3 spans 17 amino acids. This CDR3 is CASSLESRAVGREKLFF. In DNA, the CDR3 is TGTGCCAGCAGCTTAGAGAGCCGGGCCGTGGGGCGTGAAAAACTGTTTTTT.

CDR3: CASRLSAGTGGLDTQYF. CDR3 nucleotide sequence: TGTGCCAGCAGGCTCTCCGCCGGGACAGGGGGCTTAGATACGCAGTATTTT. The chain carries TRBV7-3 and TRBJ2-3; 12 nucleotides line up with TRBD1. The J segment lost 5 bases and the V segment lost 6 bases, leaving 12 bases of the junction unmatched. The CDR3 sequence is 17 residues long. Per the germline V gene, CDR1 is SGHTA and CDR2 is FQGTGA.

This clone has more than one count but fewer than ten. The genes are TRBV15 and TRBJ2-7; 7 nucleotides align to TRBD1. The V segment lost 8 bases and the J segment 5 bases; nucleotides outside the gene matches: 9. This CDR3 has 13 residues. Per germline, CDR1 LNHNV and CDR2 YYDKDF (reference sequence). In nucleotides, the CDR3 is TGTGCCACCTCCATCAACAGGGGCAACGAGCAGTACTTC. Encoded protein: CATSINRGNEQYF.

This clone came up a few times. The chain has TRBV19 and TRBJ2-3, with TRBD2 matching 8 bases. CDR3 length: 16 residues. The V segment lost 1 base and the J segment 3 bases; nucleotides outside the gene matches: 6. Germline V gives CDR1 LNHDA, CDR2 SQIVND (reference sequence). CDR3 loop: CASSIVSGRSTDTQYF. CDR3 sequence (DNA): TGTGCCAGTAGTATAGTGAGCGGGAGATCAACAGATACGCAGTATTTT.

This clone was observed at least ten times. The CDR3 spells CASMSGVNQPQHF. CDR3 nucleotide sequence: TGTGCCAGTATGAGTGGTGTGAATCAGCCCCAGCATTTT. The genes are TRBV19 and TRBJ1-5, with D hard to call. The CDR3 length is 13 residues. V gave up 7 bases and J gave up 4 bases, with 11 bases separating them. Per germline, CDR1 LNHDA and CDR2 SQIVND (reference sequence).

The V and J genes are TRBV7-2 and TRBJ2-2, with 8 bases matching TRBD1. Per the germline V gene, CDR1 is SGHTA and CDR2 is FQGNSA. This CDR3 comprises 17 residues. V was pared by 0 bases and J by 3 bases, with 6 bases of the junction left unmatched. The CDR3 bases are TGTGCCAGCAGCTTAGCGCGAGCAGGGGGCCACACCGGGGAGCTGTTTTTT. It translates to CASSLARAGGHTGELFF.

The chain employs TRBV5-1 and TRBJ2-1; possibly TRBD1 for D (8 bases). The germline V gene encodes CDR1 SGHRS and CDR2 YFSETQ. The CDR3 length is 16 residues. Trimming took off 0 bases at V and 2 bases at J, with 12 bases between the two ends. This chain's CDR3 is CASSLERGQAYNEQFF. The CDR3 bases are TGCGCCAGCAGCTTGGAGCGGGGACAGGCCTACAATGAGCAGTTCTTC.

V usage is TRBV29-1 and J usage is TRBJ2-2, with D possibly TRBD1 on 7 matching bases. Trimming pared 2 bases from V and 4 bases from J, leaving 11 bases between. This CDR3 is 14 amino acids long. CDR1 is SQVTM, CDR2 ANQGSEA, per germline. Here the CDR3 DNA reads TGCAGCGTTGAACAGGGGGGTGGCACCGGGGAGCTGTTTTTT. Amino acid sequence: CSVEQGGGTGELFF.

About this clone: The junction differs from germline at one of its ends, possibly a read error. The J gene is TRBJ2-2, the V gene TRBV7-7, with 8 bases that match TRBD2. Germline values: CDR1 SSHAT, CDR2 FNYEAQ (reference sequence). The length of the CDR3 is 16 residues. CDR3 nucleotide sequence: TGTGCTAGCAGCTTAGCGGGAACCCCGGGAACCGGGGAGCTGTTTTTT. Amino acid sequence: CASSLAGTPGTGELFF.

The chain is built from TRBV5-5 and TRBJ1-5; 8 bases match TRBD1. Germline lookup yields CDR1 SGHKS and CDR2 YYEKEE (reference sequence). V dropped 1 base and J dropped 7; count of bases not matched to a gene: 7. There are 15 residues in the CDR3. The CDR3 is CASSLKPGGDQPQHF. Here the CDR3 DNA reads TGTGCCAGCAGCTTGAAACCAGGGGGCGACCAGCCCCAGCATTTT.

The chain carries TRBV7-9 and TRBJ2-2, with TRBD2 identical over 15 bases. There are 15 residues in the CDR3. Per germline, CDR1 SEHNR and CDR2 FQNEAQ (reference sequence). With V trimmed by 5 bases and J by 9 bases, 4 bases remained unmatched. The CDR3 DNA sequence: TGTGCCAGCAGCACGGGGACTAGCGGGAGGCGGGAGCTGTTTTTT. This codes for CASSTGTSGRRELFF.

V is TRBV19 and J is TRBJ2-3; D is ambiguous. The CDR3 totals 9 residues. V lost 11 bases and J lost 5, with 5 bases in between. Germline V lookup: CDR1 LNHDA, CDR2 SQIVND (reference sequence). In nucleotides, the CDR3 is TGTGCCTCCAGAGATACGCAGTATTTT. Protein: CASRDTQYF.

This chain links TRBV5-1 with TRBJ2-7, with 10 nucleotides matching TRBD2. The CDR3 is 14 residues long. V shed 5 bases and J 6 bases; nucleotides not matched to a gene: 8. The germline gives CDR1 SGHRS, CDR2 YFSETQ. The CDR3 nucleotides are TGCGCCAGCAGTGTAGCTAGCGGGAGCAGCGAGCAGTACTTC. Translated: CASSVASGSSEQYF. Full variable domain (outside the CDR3, taken from reference TRBV5-1 and TRBJ2-7): KAGVTQTPRYLIKTRGQQVTLSCSPISGHRSVSWYQQTPGQGLQFLFEYFSETQRNKGNFPGRFSGRQFSNSRSEMNVSTLELGDSALYLCASSVASGSSEQYFGPGTRLTVT.

This chain joins TRBV7-8 and TRBJ2-2; TRBD1 matches 10 bases. J was trimmed by 7 bases and V by 0 bases; bases with no gene match: 2. The CDR3 has 15 amino acids. The germline gives CDR1 SGHVS, CDR2 FQNEAQ. The CDR3 loop is CASSLATGGYGELFF. Written as DNA, the CDR3 is TGTGCCAGCAGCTTAGCGACAGGGGGCTACGGGGAGCTGTTTTTT.

This clone was detected only a few times. The chain is built from TRBV27 and TRBJ1-1; D is perhaps TRBD1 (6 bases). Germline assignment: CDR1 MNHEY and CDR2 SMNVEV (reference sequence). V lost 8 bases to trimming and J lost 11 bases, with 21 bases between them. This CDR3 comprises 13 residues. The CDR3 loop is CASGPGRGTNAFF. The CDR3 DNA reads TGTGCCAGCGGCCCCGGCAGGGGCACCAATGCTTTCTTT.

The rearrangement uses TRBV27 and TRBJ2-5; no clear D. The CDR3 sequence is 14 residues long. CDR1 is MNHEY, CDR2 SMNVEV, per germline (reference sequence). Deletions cut 2 bases from V and 1 base from J, with 8 bases between. CDR3 sequence (DNA): TGTGCCAGCAGTTTAGGTAGCCTCCAAGAGACCCAGTACTTC. It encodes CASSLGSLQETQYF.

The table lists this clone with a few counts. The chain couples TRBV19 to TRBJ2-5; 14 nucleotides agree with TRBD2. The CDR3 runs 15 residues. Germline V gene data show CDR1 as LNHDA and CDR2 as SQIVND (reference sequence). J was trimmed by 7 bases and V by 4 bases; bases with no gene match: 5. The CDR3 DNA sequence: TGTGCCAGTAGTACCCGACTAGCGGGAGGGGTGACCCAGTACTTC. It is translated as CASSTRLAGGVTQYF.

This chain joins TRBV28 and TRBJ1-1; D unclear. The CDR3 contains 11 residues. Germline V lookup: CDR1 MDHEN, CDR2 SYDVKM. V was pared by 8 bases and J by 6 bases, with 10 bases between. The CDR3 coding sequence is TGTGCCAGCGCGAATGAGGCTGAAGCTTTCTTT. It is translated as CASANEAEAFF.

This clone was detected a few times. The DNA of the CDR3 is TGTGCCAGCAGCTTTGGGCTAGCGAAATCCTACGAGCAGTACTTC. This encodes CASSFGLAKSYEQYF. The chain joins TRBV11-1 to TRBJ2-5, with D possibly being TRBD2 (6 bases). The DNA end is more similar to TRBJ2-7, so the J call may be wrong. There are 15 residues in the CDR3. Per germline, CDR1 SGHAT and CDR2 FQDESV (reference sequence).

J is TRBJ2-3 and V is TRBV29-1; D gene ambiguous. CDR3 length: 13 amino acids. Germline V gene lookup returns CDR1 SQVTM and CDR2 ANQGSEA. Deletions cut 3 bases from V and 0 bases from J, with 7 bases between. The CDR3 here is CSVDSPSTDTQYF. The CDR3 nucleotides are TGCAGCGTTGATTCCCCAAGCACAGATACGCAGTATTTT.

This sequence joins TRBV2 and TRBJ1-5; D remains ambiguous. Trimming shortened V by 5 bases and J by 5 bases, and 7 bases separated the two germline ends. The germline V gene has CDR1 SNHLY and CDR2 FYNNEI. This CDR3 region has 12 residues. CDR3 residues: CASSRLDQPQHF. The CDR3 coding sequence is TGTGCCAGCAGTAGGCTAGATCAGCCCCAGCATTTT. Drawing the rest from reference TRBV2 and TRBJ1-5, the complete variable domain is EPEVTQTPSHQVTQMGQEVILRCVPISNHLYFYWYRQILGQKVEFLVSFYNNEISEKSEIFDDQFSVERPDGSNFTLKIRSTKLEDSAMYFCASSRLDQPQHFGDGTRLSIL.